The clone carrying this TCR beta chain was recorded at least ten times. This sample was taken from a study of blood T cells in healthy people across ages. A sample-barcoded 5' primer and a J-beta primer mix were used in a second PCR of roughly 6 to 11 cycles. TCRdb called the 5' RACE reads again in MiXCR, with one record for every CDR3 protein. This table has about 1,500,000 distinct CDR3 sequences, about 28% appearing once. The TCR comes from a woman in her twenties or thirties in good health. Sequenced input: blood.

This chain's CDR3 is CATQDRGFSKNIQYF. In DNA, the CDR3 is TGTGCCACCCAGGACAGGGGGTTTTCCAAAAACATTCAGTACTTC. V and J are TRBV6-2 or TRBV6-3 and TRBJ2-4; 10 bases map to TRBD1. V dropped 10 bases and J dropped 2; count of bases not matched to a gene: 8. Germline CDR1 is MNHEY and CDR2 is SVGEGT. The CDR3 covers 15 residues.